The present T cell receptor (beta chain) was sequenced within a study of technical replicates of blood from a few donors listed by TCRdb under 2017. From the cysteine through the phenylalanine, the CDR3 covers 12 amino acids. Left in the record is the CDR3 DNA by itself, 36 bases read in frame from the first base. Relative to germline, V is 8 bases shorter and J is 2 bases shorter, with 9 bases between their ends. Taken from the germline V gene, the CDR1 and CDR2 loops are SNHLY and FYNNEI. Libraries were built with the immunoSEQ multiplex PCR assay. In TCRdb, the immuneACCESS table is reduced to in-frame sequences with V and J assigned. These tables do not hold every clone; where another copy was compared, an unresolved V gene accounts for under half, and the others remain unexplained. The sample has tens of thousands of clones on record, approximately 94% of them singletons. In total, the top ten clones hold more than 0.35% of the sample.

A note on this clone: Its cognate antigen has yet to be identified. Per-base qualities were not stored, and no clone one base away is much larger.

In this chain, TRBV2 is recombined with TRBJ1-2; the D region possibly corresponds to TRBD1 (5 bases align). The specimen sequenced was T cells isolated from PBMCs. The sequence was obtained from a human donor in good health. Here is the DNA: TGTGCCAGCTTACCAGGGAACTATGGCTACACCTTC. It encodes CASLPGNYGYTF.